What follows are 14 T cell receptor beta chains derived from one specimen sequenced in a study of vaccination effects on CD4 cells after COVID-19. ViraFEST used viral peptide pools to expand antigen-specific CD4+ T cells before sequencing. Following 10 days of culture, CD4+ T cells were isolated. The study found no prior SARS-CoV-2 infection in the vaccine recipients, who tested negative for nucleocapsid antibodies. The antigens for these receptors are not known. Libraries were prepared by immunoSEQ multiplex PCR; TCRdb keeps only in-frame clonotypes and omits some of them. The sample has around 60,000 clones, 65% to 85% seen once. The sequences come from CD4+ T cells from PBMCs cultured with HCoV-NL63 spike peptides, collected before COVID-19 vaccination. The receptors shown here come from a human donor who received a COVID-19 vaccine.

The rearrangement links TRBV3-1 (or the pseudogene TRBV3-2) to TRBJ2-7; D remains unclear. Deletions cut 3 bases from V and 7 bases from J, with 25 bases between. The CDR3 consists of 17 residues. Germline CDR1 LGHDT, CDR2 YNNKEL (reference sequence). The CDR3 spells CASSQSSVIQYPCEQYV. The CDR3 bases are TGTGCCAGCAGCCAGAGCTCTGTAATACAGTACCCTTGTGAGCAGTACGTC.

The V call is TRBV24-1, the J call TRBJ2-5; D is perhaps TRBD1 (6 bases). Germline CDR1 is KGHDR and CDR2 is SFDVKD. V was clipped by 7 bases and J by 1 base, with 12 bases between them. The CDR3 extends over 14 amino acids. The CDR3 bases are TGTGCCACCAGCTCCTCAGGGGCCCAAGAGACCCAGTACTTC. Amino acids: CATSSSGAQETQYF.

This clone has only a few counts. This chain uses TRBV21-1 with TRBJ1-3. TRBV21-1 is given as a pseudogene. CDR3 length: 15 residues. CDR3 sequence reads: CASSKRANSGNTIYF. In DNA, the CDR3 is TGTGCCAGCAGCAAACGGGCTAACTCTGGAAACACCATATATTTT.

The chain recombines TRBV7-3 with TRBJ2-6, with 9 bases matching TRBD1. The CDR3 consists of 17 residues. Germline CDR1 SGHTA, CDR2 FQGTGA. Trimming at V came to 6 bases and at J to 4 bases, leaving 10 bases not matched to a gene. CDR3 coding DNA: TGTGCCAGCAGACCAGGACAGGGGCTGGCCGGGGCCAACGTCCTGACTTTC. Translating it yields CASRPGQGLAGANVLTF. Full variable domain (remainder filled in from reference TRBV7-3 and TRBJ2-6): GAGVSQTPSNKVTEKGKYVELRCDPISGHTALYWYRQSLGQGPEFLIYFQGTGAADDSGLPNDRFFAVRPEGSVSTLKIQRTERGDSAVYLCASRPGQGLAGANVLTFGAGSRLTVL.

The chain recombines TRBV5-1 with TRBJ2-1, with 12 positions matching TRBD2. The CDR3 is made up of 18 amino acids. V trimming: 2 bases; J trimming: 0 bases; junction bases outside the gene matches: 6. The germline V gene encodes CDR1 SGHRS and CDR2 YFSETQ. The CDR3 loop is CASSFRLAGASSYNEQFF. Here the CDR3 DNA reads TGCGCCAGCAGCTTCCGACTAGCGGGGGCATCCTCCTACAATGAGCAGTTCTTC.

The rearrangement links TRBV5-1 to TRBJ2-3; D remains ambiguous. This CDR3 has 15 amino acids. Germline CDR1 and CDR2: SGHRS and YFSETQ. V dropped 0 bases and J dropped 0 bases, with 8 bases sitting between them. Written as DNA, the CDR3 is TGCGCCAGCAGCTTGGGGCACTCCAGCACAGATACGCAGTATTTT. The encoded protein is CASSLGHSSTDTQYF. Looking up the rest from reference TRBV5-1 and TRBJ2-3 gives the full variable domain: KAGVTQTPRYLIKTRGQQVTLSCSPISGHRSVSWYQQTPGQGLQFLFEYFSETQRNKGNFPGRFSGRQFSNSRSEMNVSTLELGDSALYLCASSLGHSSTDTQYFGPGTRLTVL.

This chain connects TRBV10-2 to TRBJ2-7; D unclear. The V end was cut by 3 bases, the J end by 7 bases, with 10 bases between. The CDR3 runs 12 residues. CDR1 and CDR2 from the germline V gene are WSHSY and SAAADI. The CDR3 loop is CASSDNVWEQYV. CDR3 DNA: TGCGCCAGCAGTGATAATGTGTGGGAGCAGTACGTC.

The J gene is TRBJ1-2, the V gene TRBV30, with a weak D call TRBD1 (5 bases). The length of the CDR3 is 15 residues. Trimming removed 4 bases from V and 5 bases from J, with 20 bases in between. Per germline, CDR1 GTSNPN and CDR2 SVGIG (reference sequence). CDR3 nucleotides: TGTGCCTGGAATCCCTCCCTGGTCAGGGAGTATGGCTACACCTTC. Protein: CAWNPSLVREYGYTF.

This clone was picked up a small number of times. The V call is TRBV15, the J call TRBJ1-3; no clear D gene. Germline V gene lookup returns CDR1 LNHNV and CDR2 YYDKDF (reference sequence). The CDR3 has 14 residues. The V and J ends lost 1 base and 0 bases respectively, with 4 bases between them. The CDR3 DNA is TGTGCCACCAGCAGAGGGGACTCTGGAAACACCATATATTTT. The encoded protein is CATSRGDSGNTIYF.

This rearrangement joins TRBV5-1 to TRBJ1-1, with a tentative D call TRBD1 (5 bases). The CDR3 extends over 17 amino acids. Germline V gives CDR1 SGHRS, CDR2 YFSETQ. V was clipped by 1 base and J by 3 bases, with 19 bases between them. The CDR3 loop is CASSLYGRTWGDTEAFF. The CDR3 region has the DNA TGCGCCAGCAGCTTGTACGGCAGGACATGGGGGGACACTGAAGCTTTCTTT.

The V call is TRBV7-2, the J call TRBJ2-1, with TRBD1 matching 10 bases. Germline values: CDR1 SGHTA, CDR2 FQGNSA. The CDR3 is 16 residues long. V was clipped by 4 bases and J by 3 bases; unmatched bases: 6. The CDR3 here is CASSSPGTGVYNEQFF. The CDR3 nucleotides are TGTGCCAGCAGCTCCCCCGGGACAGGGGTCTACAATGAGCAGTTCTTC.

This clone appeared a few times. CDR3 sequence (DNA): TGTGCCAGTAGATACGTTGGGGGAACCGGGGAGCTGTTTTTT. Translation: CASRYVGGTGELFF. This chain connects TRBV19 to TRBJ2-2; tentatively, D is TRBD1 or TRBD2 (5 bases each). Trimming stripped 6 bases from V and 5 bases from J, with 13 bases between. Germline V gene sequence: CDR1 LNHDA, CDR2 SQIVND (reference sequence). The CDR3 loop spans 14 amino acids.

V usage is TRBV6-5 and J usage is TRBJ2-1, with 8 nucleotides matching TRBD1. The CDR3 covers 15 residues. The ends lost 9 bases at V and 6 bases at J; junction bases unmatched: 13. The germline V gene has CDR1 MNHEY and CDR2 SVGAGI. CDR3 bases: TGTGCCAGTCGAGCCCCGACAGGGGTAGTCAATGAGCAGTTCTTC. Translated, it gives CASRAPTGVVNEQFF.

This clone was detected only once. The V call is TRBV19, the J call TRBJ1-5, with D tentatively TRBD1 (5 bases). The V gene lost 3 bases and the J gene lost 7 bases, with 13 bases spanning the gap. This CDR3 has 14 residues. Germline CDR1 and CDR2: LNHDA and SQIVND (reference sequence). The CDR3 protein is CASSITGLGQPQHF. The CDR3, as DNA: TGTGCCAGTAGTATCACAGGTCTAGGCCAGCCCCAGCATTTT.